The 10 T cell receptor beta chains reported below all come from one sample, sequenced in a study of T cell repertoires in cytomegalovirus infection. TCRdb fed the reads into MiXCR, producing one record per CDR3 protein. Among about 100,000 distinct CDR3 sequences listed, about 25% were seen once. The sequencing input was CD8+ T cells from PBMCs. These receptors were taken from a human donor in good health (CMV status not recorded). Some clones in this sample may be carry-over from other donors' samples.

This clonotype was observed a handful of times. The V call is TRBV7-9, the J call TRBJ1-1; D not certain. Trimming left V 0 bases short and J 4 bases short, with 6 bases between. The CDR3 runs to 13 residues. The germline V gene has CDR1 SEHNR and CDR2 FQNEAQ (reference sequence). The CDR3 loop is CASSLAIGTEAFF. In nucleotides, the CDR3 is TGTGCCAGCAGCTTAGCGATCGGCACTGAAGCTTTCTTT.

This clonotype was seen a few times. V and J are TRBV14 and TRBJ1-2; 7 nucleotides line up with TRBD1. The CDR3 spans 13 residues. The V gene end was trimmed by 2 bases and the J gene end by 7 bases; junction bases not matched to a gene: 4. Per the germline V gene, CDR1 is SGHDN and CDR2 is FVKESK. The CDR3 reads CASSQHDRVGYTF. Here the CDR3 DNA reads TGTGCCAGCAGCCAACACGACAGGGTTGGCTACACCTTC.

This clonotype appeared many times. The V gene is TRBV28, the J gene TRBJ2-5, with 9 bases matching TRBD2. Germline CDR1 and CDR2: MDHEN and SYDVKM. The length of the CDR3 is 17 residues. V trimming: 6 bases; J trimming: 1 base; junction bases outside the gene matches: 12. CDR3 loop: CASSSVFGGGAQETQYF. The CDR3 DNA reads TGTGCCAGCAGCTCCGTCTTTGGCGGGGGGGCCCAAGAGACCCAGTACTTC.

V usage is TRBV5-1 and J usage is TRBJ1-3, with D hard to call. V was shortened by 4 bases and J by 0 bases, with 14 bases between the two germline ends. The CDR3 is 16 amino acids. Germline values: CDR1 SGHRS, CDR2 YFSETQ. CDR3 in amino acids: CASSGGPASSGNTIYF. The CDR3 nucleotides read TGCGCCAGCAGCGGAGGACCGGCAAGCTCTGGAAACACCATATATTTT. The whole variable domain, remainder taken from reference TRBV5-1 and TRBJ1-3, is KAGVTQTPRYLIKTRGQQVTLSCSPISGHRSVSWYQQTPGQGLQFLFEYFSETQRNKGNFPGRFSGRQFSNSRSEMNVSTLELGDSALYLCASSGGPASSGNTIYFGEGSWLTVV.

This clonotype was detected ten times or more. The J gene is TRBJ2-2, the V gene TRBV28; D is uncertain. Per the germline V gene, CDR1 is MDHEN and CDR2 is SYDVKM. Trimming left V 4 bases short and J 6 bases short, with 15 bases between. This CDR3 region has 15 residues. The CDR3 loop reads CASSSNIVVSGELFF. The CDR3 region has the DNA TGTGCCAGCAGTTCGAACATCGTGGTATCCGGGGAGCTGTTTTTT. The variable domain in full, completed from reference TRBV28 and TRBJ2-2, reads DVKVTQSSRYLVKRTGEKVFLECVQDMDHENMFWYRQDPGLGLRLIYFSYDVKMKEKGDIPEGYSVSREKKERFSLILESASTNQTSMYLCASSSNIVVSGELFFGEGSRLTVL.

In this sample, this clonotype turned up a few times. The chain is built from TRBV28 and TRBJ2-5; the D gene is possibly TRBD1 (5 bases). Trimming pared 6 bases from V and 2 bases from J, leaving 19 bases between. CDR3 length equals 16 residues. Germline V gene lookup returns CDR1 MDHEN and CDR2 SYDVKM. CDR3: CASSTRGSPKQETQYF. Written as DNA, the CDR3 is TGTGCCAGCAGCACAAGGGGCAGCCCAAAGCAAGAGACCCAGTACTTC.

The chain's CDR3 is CSVEAGYNEQFF. DNA of the CDR3: TGCAGCGTTGAGGCGGGCTACAATGAGCAGTTCTTC. The chain carries TRBV29-1 and TRBJ2-1; possible D gene TRBD2, 5 bases. Trimming cost V 3 bases and J 3 bases, with 6 bases left between them. Germline CDR1 is SQVTM and CDR2 is ANQGSEA. This CDR3 is built from 12 residues.

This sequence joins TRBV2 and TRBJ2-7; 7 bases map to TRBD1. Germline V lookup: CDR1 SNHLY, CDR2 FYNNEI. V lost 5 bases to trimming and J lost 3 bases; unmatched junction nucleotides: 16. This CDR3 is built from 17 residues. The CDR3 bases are TGTGCCAGCAGTCCACCTACGACAGGGCTGTTCGGCTACGAGCAGTACTTC. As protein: CASSPPTTGLFGYEQYF.

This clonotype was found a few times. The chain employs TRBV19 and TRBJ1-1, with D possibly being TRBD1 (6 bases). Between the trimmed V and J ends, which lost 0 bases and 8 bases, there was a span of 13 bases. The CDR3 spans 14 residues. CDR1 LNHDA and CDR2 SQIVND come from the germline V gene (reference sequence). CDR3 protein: CASSIDLRGSEAFF. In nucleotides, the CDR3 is TGTGCCAGTAGTATAGACCTCAGGGGTTCAGAAGCTTTCTTT.

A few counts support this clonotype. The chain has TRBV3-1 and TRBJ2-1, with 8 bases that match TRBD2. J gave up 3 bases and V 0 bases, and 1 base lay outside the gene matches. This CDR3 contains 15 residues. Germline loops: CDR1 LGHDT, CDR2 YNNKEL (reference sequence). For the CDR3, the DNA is TGTGCCAGCAGCCAAGAACTAGCGGTCTACAATGAGCAGTTCTTC. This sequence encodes CASSQELAVYNEQFF.